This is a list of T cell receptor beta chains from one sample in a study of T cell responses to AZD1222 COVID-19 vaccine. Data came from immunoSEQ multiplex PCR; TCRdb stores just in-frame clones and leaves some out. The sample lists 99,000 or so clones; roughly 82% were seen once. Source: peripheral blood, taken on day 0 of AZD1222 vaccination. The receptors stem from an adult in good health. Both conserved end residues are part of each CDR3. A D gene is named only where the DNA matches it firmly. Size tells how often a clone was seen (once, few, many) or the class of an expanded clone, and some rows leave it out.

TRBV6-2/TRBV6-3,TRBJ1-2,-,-,TGTGCCAGCAGTCTGGTTGGAGGGAACTATGGCTACACCTTC,CASSLVGGNYGYTF
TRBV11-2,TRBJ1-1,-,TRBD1,TGTGCCAGCATCGAACCCTCGACAGGGGCGAGCACTGAAGCTTTCTTT,CASIEPSTGASTEAFF
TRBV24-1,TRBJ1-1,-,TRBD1,TGTGCCACCAGTGGGCCTCAATGGGACAGGGAGTGGAGTAAGGGAAACACTGAAGCTTTCTTT,CATSGPQWDREWSKGNTEAFF
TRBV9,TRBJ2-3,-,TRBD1,TGTGCCAGCAGCGATGGGGGTGGGACAGGGTCAGATACGCAGTATTTT,CASSDGGGTGSDTQYF
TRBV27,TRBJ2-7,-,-,TGTGCCAGCAGAGCTTCAGGGACTTTTTACGAGCAGTACTTC,CASRASGTFYEQYF
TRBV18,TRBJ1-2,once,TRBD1,TGTGCCAGCTCACCACGGGGACAGGGTCTTAATGGCTACACCTTC,CASSPRGQGLNGYTF
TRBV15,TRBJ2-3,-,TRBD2,TGTGCCACCAGCAGAGTTCCGGGAGAGCTAGCGGGTACGCAGTATTTT,CATSRVPGELAGTQYF
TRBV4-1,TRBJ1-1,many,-,TGCGCCAGCAGCTTGGGGCCCCTAAGCCCTGAAGCTTTCTTT,CASSLGPLSPEAFF
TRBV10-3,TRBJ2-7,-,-,TGTGCCACCGGGGGTATTTACGAGCAGTACTTC,CATGGIYEQYF
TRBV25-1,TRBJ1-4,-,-,TGTGCCAGCAGTAGGGGTAATCGGGCTAATGAAAAACTGTTTTTT,CASSRGNRANEKLFF
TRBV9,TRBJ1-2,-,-,TGTGCCAGCAGCGTAGGTTCCGGCTACACCTTC,CASSVGSGYTF
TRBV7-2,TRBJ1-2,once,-,TGTGCCAGCAGCCCCGGAGGACAGTATTATGGCTACACCTTC,CASSPGGQYYGYTF
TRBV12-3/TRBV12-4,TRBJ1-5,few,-,TGTGCCAGCAGTAGGACAGTGGGGCAGCCCCAGCATTTT,CASSRTVGQPQHF
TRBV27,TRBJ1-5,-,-,TGTGCCAGCAGGCCCTTGAGGGGAAGCCAGCCCCAGCATTTT,CASRPLRGSQPQHF
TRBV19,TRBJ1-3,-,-,TGTGCCAGTAGTTATACAGGCGGCTCTGGAAACACCATATATTTT,CASSYTGGSGNTIYF
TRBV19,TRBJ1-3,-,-,TGTGCCAGTAGTACTCCGGGACGGGGGAATATGGACACCATATATTTT,CASSTPGRGNMDTIYF
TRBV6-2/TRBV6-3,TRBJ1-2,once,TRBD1,TGTGCCAGCAGTGGGACAGGGTGGGGCTATGGCTACACCTTC,CASSGTGWGYGYTF
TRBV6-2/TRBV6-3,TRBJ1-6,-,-,TGTGCCAGCACCCCGGAGCCCGGACTGACGTATAATTCACCCCTCCACTTT,CASTPEPGLTYNSPLHF
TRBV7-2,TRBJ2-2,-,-,TGTGCCAGCAGCTTAGTTGTGGGCGGCGAGCTGTTTTTT,CASSLVVGGELFF
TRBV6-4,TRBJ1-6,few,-,TGTGCCAGCAGTGAGGCTGCGGGGGATAATTCACCCCTCCACTTT,CASSEAAGDNSPLHF
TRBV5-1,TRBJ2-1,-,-,TGCGCCAGCAGCTTGTCACCTGACTACAATGAGCAGTTCTTC,CASSLSPDYNEQFF
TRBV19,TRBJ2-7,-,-,TGTGCCAGTACCCCAACCGGGGTACCCTACGAGCAGTACTTC,CASTPTGVPYEQYF
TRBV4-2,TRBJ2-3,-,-,TGTGCCAGCAGCCAAACCGCGGGGTCAGGCACAGATACGCAGTATTTT,CASSQTAGSGTDTQYF
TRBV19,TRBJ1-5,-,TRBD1,TGTGCCAGTAGTACCCGGACAGGTTATAGCAATCAGCCCCAGCATTTT,CASSTRTGYSNQPQHF
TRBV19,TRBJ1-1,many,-,TGTGCCAGTAGTCTTTACCTGGGGGGATTCACTGAAGCTTTCTTT,CASSLYLGGFTEAFF
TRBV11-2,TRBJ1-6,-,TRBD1,TGTGCCAGCAGCGCGGGACAGGGGGCGAGCTCCTATAATTCACCCCTCCACTTT,CASSAGQGASSYNSPLHF
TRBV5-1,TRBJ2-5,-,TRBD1,TGCGCCAGCAGAATACAGGGGTGGCAAGAGACCCAGTACTTC,CASRIQGWQETQYF
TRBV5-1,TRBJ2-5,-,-,TGCGCCAGCAGCTTGGGGGGGCCAGGAGGAGAGACCCAGTACTTC,CASSLGGPGGETQYF
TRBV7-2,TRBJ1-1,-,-,TGTGCCTCCTTAATGAAGAACACTGAAGCTTTCTTT,CASLMKNTEAFF
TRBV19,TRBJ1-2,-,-,TGTGCCAGTAGTATTGCAGGGAGGGGCTACACCTTC,CASSIAGRGYTF
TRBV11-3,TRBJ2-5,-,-,TGTGCCAGCAGCTTAGGGGGGGACCAAGAGACCCAGTACTTC,CASSLGGDQETQYF
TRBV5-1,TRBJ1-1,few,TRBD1,TGCGCCAGCAGCCCGGACAGGGTGAACACTGAAGCTTTCTTT,CASSPDRVNTEAFF
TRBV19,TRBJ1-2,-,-,TGTGCCAGTTGTCAAGGGATACTGGGTGGCTACACCTTC,CASCQGILGGYTF
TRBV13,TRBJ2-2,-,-,TGTGCCAGCAGCGAAGAGGACAGTAACACCGGGGAGCTGTTTTTT,CASSEEDSNTGELFF
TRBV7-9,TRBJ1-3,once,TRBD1,TGTGCCAGCAGCCAGACAGGGGCTGGAAACACCATATATTTT,CASSQTGAGNTIYF
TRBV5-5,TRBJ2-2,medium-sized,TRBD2,TGTGCCAGCAGCGCACTAGCGGCTGACGGGGAGCTGTTTTTT,CASSALAADGELFF
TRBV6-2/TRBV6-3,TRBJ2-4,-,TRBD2,TGTGCCAGCAGGCCTTTGGGTAGCGGGGGGCCTTTCATTCAGTACTTC,CASRPLGSGGPFIQYF
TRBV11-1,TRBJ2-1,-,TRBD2,TGTGCCAGCAGCTTGGGCGGGAGCTCCTACAATGAGCAGTTCTTC,CASSLGGSSYNEQFF
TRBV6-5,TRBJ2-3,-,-,TGTGCCAGCAGTTACTTTCGACAGGCTAGCACAGATACGCAGTATTTT,CASSYFRQASTDTQYF
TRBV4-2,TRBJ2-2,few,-,TGTGCCAGCACTAAGGGCGAGGGGAACACCGGGGAGCTGTTTTTT,CASTKGEGNTGELFF
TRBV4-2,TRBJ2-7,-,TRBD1,TGTGCCAGCAGCCAGGCCCAACAGGGGGATTACGAGCAGTACTTC,CASSQAQQGDYEQYF
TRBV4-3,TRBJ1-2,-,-,TGCGCCAGCAGCCAAGGCCGGCAGGCCTATGGCTACACCTTC,CASSQGRQAYGYTF
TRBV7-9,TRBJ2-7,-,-,TGTGCCAGCAGCATACCGGAAGCCAGGCCCTACGAGCAGTACTTC,CASSIPEARPYEQYF
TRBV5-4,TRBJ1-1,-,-,TGTGCCAGCAGCTCTGCTTACGGTTACACTGAAGCTTTCTTT,CASSSAYGYTEAFF
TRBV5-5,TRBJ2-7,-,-,TGTGCCAGCAGCTCCGTCGTTGGCAGGCTCAACGAGCAGTACTTC,CASSSVVGRLNEQYF
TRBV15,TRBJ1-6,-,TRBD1,TGTGCCACCAGCAGAGACCCGACAGGGTTTAATTCACCCCTCCACTTT,CATSRDPTGFNSPLHF
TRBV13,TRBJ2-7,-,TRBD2,TGTGCCAGCAGCTTACCGGGGGGATCGTACGAGCAGTACTTC,CASSLPGGSYEQYF
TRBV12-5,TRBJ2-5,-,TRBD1,TGTGCTAGTGGCCGGGGACAGGGACAAGAGACCCAGTACTTC,CASGRGQGQETQYF
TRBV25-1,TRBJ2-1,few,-,TGTGCCAGTTGCGGCGGTGGATTGAGCTCCTACAATGAGCAGTTCTTC,CASCGGGLSSYNEQFF
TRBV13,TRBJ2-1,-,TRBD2,TGTGCCAGCAGCCCATCTTTACTAGCGGGGGGCCCCCTTTACAATGAGCAGTTCTTC,CASSPSLLAGGPLYNEQFF
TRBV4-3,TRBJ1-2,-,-,TGCGCCAGCAGCCAGACAGCTAACTATGGCTACACCTTC,CASSQTANYGYTF